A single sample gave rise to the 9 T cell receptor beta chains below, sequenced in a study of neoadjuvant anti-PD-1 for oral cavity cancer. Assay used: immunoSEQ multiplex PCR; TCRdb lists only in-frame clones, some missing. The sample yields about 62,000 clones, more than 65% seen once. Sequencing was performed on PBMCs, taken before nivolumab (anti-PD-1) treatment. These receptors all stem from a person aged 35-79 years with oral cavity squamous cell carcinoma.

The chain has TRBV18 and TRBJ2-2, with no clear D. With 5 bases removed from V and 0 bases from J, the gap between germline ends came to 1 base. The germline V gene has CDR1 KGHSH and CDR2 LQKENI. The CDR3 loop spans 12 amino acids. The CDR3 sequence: CASSSNTGELFF. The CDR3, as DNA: TGTGCCAGCTCATCGAACACCGGGGAGCTGTTTTTT.

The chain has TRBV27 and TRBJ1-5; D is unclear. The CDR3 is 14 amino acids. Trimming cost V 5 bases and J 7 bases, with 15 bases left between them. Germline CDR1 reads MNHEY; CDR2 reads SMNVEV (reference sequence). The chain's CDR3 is CASSTNSPGQPQHF. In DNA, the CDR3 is TGTGCCAGCAGTACCAATTCGCCGGGACAGCCCCAGCATTTT.

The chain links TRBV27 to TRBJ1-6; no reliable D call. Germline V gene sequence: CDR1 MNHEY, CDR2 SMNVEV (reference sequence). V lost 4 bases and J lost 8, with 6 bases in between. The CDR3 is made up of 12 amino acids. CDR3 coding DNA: TGTGCCAGCAGTTCCCGGTATTCACCCCTCCACTTT. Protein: CASSSRYSPLHF.

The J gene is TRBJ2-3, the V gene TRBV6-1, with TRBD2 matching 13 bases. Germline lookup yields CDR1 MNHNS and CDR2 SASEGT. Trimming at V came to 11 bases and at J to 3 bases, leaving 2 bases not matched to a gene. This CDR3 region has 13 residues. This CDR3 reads CAGGLAGTDTQYF. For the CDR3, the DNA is TGTGCCGGGGGACTAGCGGGGACAGATACGCAGTATTTT.

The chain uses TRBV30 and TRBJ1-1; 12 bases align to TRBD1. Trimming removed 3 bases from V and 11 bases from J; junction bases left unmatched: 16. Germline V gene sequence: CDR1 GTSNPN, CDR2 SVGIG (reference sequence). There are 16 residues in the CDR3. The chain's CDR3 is CAWRGRGTGGPLRAFF. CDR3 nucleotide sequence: TGTGCCTGGAGAGGCAGAGGGACAGGGGGCCCCTTAAGGGCTTTCTTT.

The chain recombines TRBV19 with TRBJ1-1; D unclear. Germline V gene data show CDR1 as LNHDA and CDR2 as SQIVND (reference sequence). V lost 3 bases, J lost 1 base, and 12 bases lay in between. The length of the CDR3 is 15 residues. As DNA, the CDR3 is TGTGCCAGTAGTATTCAAAGTTTGCGGAACACTGAAGCTTTCTTT. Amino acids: CASSIQSLRNTEAFF.

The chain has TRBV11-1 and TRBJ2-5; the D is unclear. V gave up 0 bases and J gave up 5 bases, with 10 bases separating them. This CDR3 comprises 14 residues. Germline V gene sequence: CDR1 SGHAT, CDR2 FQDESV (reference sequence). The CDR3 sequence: CASSLAETKETQYF. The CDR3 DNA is TGTGCCAGCAGCTTAGCGGAGACGAAGGAGACCCAGTACTTC.

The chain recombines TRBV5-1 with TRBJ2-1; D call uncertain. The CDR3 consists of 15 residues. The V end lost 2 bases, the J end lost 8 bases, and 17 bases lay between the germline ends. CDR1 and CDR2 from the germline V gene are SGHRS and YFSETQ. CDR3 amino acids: CASSFDSPGQHEQFF. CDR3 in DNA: TGCGCCAGCAGCTTCGACTCCCCTGGTCAACATGAGCAGTTCTTC.

CDR3 amino acids: CASSRTSSYTGELFF. CDR3 coding DNA: TGTGCCAGCAGTAGAACTAGCTCTTACACCGGGGAGCTGTTTTTT. This chain uses TRBV28 with TRBJ2-2; D might be TRBD2 (6 bases). Per germline, CDR1 MDHEN and CDR2 SYDVKM. CDR3 length: 15 residues. The V gene lost 5 bases and the J gene lost 3 bases, with 13 bases spanning the gap.